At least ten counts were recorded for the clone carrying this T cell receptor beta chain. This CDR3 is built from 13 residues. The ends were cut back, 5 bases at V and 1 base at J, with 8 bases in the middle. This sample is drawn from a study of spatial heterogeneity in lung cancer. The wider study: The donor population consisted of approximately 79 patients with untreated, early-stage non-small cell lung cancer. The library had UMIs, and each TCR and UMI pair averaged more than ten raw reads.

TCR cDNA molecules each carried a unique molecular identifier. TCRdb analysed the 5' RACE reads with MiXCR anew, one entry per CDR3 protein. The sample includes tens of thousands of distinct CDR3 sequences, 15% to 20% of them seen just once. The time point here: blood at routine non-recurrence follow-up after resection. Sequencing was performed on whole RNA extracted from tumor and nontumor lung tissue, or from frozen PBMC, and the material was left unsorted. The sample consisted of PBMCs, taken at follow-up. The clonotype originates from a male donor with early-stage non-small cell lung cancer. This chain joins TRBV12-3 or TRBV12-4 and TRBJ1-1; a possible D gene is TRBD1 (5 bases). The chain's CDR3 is CASSPTGNTEAFF. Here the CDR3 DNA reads TGTGCCAGCAGTCCCACAGGGAACACTGAAGCTTTCTTT.